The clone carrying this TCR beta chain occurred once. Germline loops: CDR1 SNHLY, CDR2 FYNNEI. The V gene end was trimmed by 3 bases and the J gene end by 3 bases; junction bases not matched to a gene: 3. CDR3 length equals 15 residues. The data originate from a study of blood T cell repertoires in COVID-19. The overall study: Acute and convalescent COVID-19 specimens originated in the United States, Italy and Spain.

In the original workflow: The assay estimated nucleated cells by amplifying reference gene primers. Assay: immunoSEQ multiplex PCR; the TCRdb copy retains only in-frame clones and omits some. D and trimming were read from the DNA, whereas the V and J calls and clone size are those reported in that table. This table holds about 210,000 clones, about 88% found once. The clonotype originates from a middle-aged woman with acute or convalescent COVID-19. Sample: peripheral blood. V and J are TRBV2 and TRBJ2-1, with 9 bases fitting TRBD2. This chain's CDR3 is CASSDVAGVYNEQFF. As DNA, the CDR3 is TGTGCCAGCAGTGACGTAGCGGGGGTCTACAATGAGCAGTTCTTC.